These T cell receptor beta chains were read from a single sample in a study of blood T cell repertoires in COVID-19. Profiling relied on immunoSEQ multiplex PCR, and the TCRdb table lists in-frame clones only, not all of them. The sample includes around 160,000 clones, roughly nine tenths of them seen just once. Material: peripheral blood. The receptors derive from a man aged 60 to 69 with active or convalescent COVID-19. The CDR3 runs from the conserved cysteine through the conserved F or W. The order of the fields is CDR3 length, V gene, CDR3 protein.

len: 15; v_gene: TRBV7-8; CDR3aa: CASSQTGVYGNIQYF
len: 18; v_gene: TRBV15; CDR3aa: CATSGPGLVRYSTDTQYF
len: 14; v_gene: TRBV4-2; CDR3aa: CASSQDGQFYEQYF
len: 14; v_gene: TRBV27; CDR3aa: CASSFRGAEETQYF
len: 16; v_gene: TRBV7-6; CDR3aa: CASSLMVAGRNGELFF
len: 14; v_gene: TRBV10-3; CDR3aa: CAISELVTRDTQYF
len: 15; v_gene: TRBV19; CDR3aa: CASSMLAGEGYEQYF
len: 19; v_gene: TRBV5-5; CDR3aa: CASSLDRSFLGGPNYGYTF
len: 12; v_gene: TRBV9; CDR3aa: CASSVVESGYTF
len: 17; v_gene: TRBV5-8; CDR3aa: CASSLGLAGGGQETQYF
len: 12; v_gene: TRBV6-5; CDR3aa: CASRDRGEKLFF
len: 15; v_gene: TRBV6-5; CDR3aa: CASSLTSDGLYGYTF
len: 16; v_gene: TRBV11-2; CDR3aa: CASSLALADKGGAQYF
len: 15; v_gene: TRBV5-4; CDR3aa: CASSLGGSSGNEQFF
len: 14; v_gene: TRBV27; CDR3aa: CASSLWGGNQPQHF
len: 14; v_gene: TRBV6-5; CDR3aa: CASTRGLMNTEAFF
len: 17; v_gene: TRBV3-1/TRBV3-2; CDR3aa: CASSQDGTGGLGNEQFF
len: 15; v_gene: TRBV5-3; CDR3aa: CARSWTSGAHNEQFF
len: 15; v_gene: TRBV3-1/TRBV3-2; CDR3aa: CASSQDLTGSSPLHF
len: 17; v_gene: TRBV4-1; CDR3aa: CASSHRTGSLSNYEQYF
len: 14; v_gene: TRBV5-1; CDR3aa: CASSLAVSAQKLFF
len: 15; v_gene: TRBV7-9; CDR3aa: CASSLGHLGDEKLFF
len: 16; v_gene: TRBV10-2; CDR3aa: CASSVSTGLSGNTIYF
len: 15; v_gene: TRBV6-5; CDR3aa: CASSYGGQDTDTQYF